The clone carrying this T cell receptor (beta chain) has a handful of counts. Germline CDR1 is MNHGY and CDR2 is SAAAGT. The trim removed 6 bases at V and 1 base at J, leaving 3 bases unmatched. This CDR3 comprises 15 residues. The repertoire was sequenced with immunoSEQ multiplex PCR; TCRdb's copy has only in-frame clones and lacks some. The sample lists more than 25,000 clones, approximately 78% occurring once. The treatment: preoperative locoregional IRX-2 cytokine immunotherapy. Preoperative locoregional IRX-2 cytokine immunotherapy was tested in the phase Ib source study. The sample originates from a study of preoperative IRX-2 immunotherapy in early breast cancer.

This sequence joins TRBV6-8 and TRBJ2-3; 11 bases map to TRBD2. The origin of this receptor is a human donor with breast cancer. Material: lymph node tissue, obtained after IRX-2 immunotherapy. CDR3 DNA: TGTGCCAGCAGACTAGCGGGGGCAGGCACAGATACGCAGTATTTT. Its protein is CASRLAGAGTDTQYF.